This TCR beta chain derives from a study of blood T cells in healthy people across ages. Study-level findings and limits: It was the long-lived donors that had more naive CD4+ cells and higher diversity than aged donors.

With respect to this clonotype: The antigen is unknown.

Per-sample PBMC isolation yielded at least 6.5 million cells. A J-beta primer mix and a sample-barcoded 5' primer were used in a second PCR of roughly 6 to 12 cycles. TCRdb re-called the 5' RACE reads with MiXCR, one entry per CDR3 protein. Of over 1,200,000 distinct CDR3 sequences listed, approximately 59% are singletons. Trimming shortened V by 0 bases and J by 3 bases, and 14 bases separated the two germline ends. The CDR3 spans 17 residues. Germline-derived CDR1 and CDR2 are KGHDR and SFDVKD. V and J are TRBV24-1 and TRBJ2-1; TRBD2 might be the D (5 bases). Material for sequencing was blood. The TCR was taken from a man aged 18 to 29 in good health. CDR3 nucleotides: TGTGCCACCAGTGATTTGCCGGGAAGTGACAACTACAATGAGCAGTTCTTC. Translating gives CATSDLPGSDNYNEQFF.